The T cell receptor beta chain described here comes from a study of response to subunit inactivated influenza vaccine. The ends lost 1 base at V and 4 bases at J; junction bases unmatched: 14. Germline V gives CDR1 SNHLY, CDR2 FYNNEI. The CDR3 totals 20 residues. TCRdb recomputed calls from the RT-PCR reads with MiXCR, one row per CDR3 protein. There are over 400,000 distinct CDR3 sequences in the sample; approximately 11% occur only once, and about 12% lies in the top ten. This clonotype occurred a few times. The receptor comes from a man aged 45-65 years who received an inactivated influenza vaccine. The sequenced sample was PBMCs from blood, obtained about 40 days after vaccination. The rearrangement uses TRBV2 and TRBJ2-1; 12 nucleotides agree with TRBD2. CDR3 sequence reads: CASSEGGSSGGAPLYNEQFF. DNA of the CDR3: TGTGCCAGCAGTGAAGGGGGTTCTAGCGGGGGGGCCCCTCTTTACAATGAGCAGTTCTTC.